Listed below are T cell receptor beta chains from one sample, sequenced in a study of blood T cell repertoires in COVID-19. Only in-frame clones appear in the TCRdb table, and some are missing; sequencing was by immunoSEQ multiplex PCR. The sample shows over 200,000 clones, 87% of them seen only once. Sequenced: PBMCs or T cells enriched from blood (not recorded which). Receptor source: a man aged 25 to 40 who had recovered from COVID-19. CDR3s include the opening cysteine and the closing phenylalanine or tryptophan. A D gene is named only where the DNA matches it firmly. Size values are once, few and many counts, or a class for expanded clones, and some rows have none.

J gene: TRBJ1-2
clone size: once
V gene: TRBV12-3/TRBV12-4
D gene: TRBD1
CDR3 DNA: TGTGCCAGCAGTTTAGGGACAGGGATTCGCTACACCTTC
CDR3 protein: CASSLGTGIRYTF

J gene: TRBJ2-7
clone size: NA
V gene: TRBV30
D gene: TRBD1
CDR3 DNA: TGTGCCTGGACTCTATCCGGGACAGGGCTATACTTC
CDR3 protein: CAWTLSGTGLYF

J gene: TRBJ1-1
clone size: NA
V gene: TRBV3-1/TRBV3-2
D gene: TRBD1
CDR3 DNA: TGTGCCAGCAGCCCCCTACGCACAGGGGTGAATGAAGCTTTCTTT
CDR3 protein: CASSPLRTGVNEAFF

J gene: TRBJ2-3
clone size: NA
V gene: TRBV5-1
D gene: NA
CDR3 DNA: TGCGCCAGCAGCTCAGGAACTAGCACAGATACGCAGTATTTT
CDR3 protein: CASSSGTSTDTQYF

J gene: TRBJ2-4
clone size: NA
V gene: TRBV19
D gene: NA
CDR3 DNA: TGTGCCAGTACCCTAAGCGGATTAGCCAAAAACATTCAGTACTTC
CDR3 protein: CASTLSGLAKNIQYF

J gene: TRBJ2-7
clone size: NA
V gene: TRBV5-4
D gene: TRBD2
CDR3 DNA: TGTGCCAGCAGCTTGGGCGGGAGGGCCAGCTCCTACGAGCAGTACTTC
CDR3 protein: CASSLGGRASSYEQYF

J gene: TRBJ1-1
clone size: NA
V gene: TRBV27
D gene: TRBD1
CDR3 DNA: TGTGCCAGCAGTTTACCCCTGGACAGGGCAGCTTTCTTT
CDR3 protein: CASSLPLDRAAFF

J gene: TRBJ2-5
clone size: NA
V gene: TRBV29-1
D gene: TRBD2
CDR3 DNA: TGCAGCGTTGAAACTAGCGGGGGGACCAGAAAGACCCAGTACTTC
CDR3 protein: CSVETSGGTRKTQYF

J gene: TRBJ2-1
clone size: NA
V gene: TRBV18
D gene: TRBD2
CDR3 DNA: TGTGCCAGCTCACCCGCGGGGGGCCTTACCTTCAATGAGCAGTTCTTC
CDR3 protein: CASSPAGGLTFNEQFF

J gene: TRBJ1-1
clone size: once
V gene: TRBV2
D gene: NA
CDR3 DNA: TGTGCCAGCGAAACCAGGTTGGTTGCTTTCTTT
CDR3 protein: CASETRLVAFF

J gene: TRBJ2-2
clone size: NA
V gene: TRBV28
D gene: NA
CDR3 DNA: TGTGCCAGCTTTCTACCCCCCGGGGAGCTGTTTTTT
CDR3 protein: CASFLPPGELFF

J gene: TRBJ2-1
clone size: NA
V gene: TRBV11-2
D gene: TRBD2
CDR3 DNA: TGTGCCAGCAGCTCCGGACTAGGCTGGGACAATGAGCAGTTCTTC
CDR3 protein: CASSSGLGWDNEQFF

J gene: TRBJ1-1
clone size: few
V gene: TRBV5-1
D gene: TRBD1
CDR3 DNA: TGCGCCAGCAGCTCCGGACAGGGGGTCCTTAACACTGAAGCTTTCTTT
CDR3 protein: CASSSGQGVLNTEAFF

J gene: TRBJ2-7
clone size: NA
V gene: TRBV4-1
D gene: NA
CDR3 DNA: TGCGCCAGCAGCCAAGTCGACAGACCCGAGCAGTACTTC
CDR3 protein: CASSQVDRPEQYF

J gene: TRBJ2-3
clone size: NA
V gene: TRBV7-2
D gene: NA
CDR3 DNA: TGTGCCAGCAGCAACCGGGGTACAGATACGCAGTATTTT
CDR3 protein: CASSNRGTDTQYF

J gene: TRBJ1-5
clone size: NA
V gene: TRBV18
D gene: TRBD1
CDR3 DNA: TGTGCCAGCTCACCACCGTCGACAGGGGGAAATCAGCCCCAGCATTTT
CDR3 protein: CASSPPSTGGNQPQHF

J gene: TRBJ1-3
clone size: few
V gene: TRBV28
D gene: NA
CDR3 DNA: TGTGCCAGCAGTTTAGATCACTGGGTGGGAGGTACTGGAAACACCATATATTTT
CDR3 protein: CASSLDHWVGGTGNTIYF

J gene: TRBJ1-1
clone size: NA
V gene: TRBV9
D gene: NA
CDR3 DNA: TGTGCCAGCAGCGTAAAGAGTATGAACACTGAAGCTTTCTTT
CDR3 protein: CASSVKSMNTEAFF

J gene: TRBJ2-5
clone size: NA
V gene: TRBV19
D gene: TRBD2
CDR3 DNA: TGTGCCAGTAGTACTAAACCCACTAGCGGGGGGTATGAGACCCAGTACTTC
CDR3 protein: CASSTKPTSGGYETQYF

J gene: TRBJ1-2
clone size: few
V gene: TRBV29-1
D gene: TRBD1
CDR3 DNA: TGCAGCGTTACCCGGGGGCAGGGGGCGAGTGGCTACACCTTC
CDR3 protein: CSVTRGQGASGYTF

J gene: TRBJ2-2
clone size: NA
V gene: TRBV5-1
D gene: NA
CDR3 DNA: TGCGCCAGCAGCCCAGGCCTCCTATTTAGCGGGAACACCGGGGAGCTGTTTTTT
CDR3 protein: CASSPGLLFSGNTGELFF

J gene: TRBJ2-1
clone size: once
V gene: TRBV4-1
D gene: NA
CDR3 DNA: TGCGCCAGCAGCCAAGATCCCCGTAGCGTAACCTACAATGAGCAGTTCTTC
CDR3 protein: CASSQDPRSVTYNEQFF

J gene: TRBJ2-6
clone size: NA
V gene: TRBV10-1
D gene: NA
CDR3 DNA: TGCGCCAGCAGTGAGTCAGGACTCCGGGACTCTGGGGCCAACGTCCTGACTTTC
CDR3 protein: CASSESGLRDSGANVLTF